This TCR beta chain was observed in a study of radiotherapy plus CTLA-4 blockade in lung cancer listed by TCRdb under 2018. Broadly, across the study: Among enrolled patients, about 17% had an objective response and approximately 30% reached disease control.

The study evaluated CTLA-4 blockade (ipilimumab) given together with focal radiation therapy in patients who had chemo-refractory metastatic non-small-cell lung cancer. The library was made by the immunoSEQ multiplex PCR assay. TCRdb stores this immuneACCESS table with in-frame sequences only. Part of the clones is absent; in the studies checked, under half of the shortfall reflects unresolved V genes, and no reason is known for the rest. The table for this sample lists tens of thousands of clones; 77% of them were counted only once. Roughly 3% of the sample is held by the ten biggest clonotypes. The germline V gene encodes CDR1 KGHSH and CDR2 LQKENI. V and J are trimmed by 2 bases and 9 bases, and the gene matches miss 2 bases of the junction. The cysteine opens and the phenylalanine closes a CDR3 of 13 amino acids. Solely the CDR3 DNA is kept, with 39 bases framed from the first base. General findings and caveats noted by the study authors: Increased serum interferon-beta after radiation, together with early dynamic changes in blood T cell clones, were reported to be the strongest predictors of response. TCR clones derived from tumors expanded in peripheral blood after treatment with radiotherapy and ipilimumab.

About this clone: Its binding antigen is unknown. No base qualities exist here, and no much larger clone lies one base off it.

This sequence uses TRBV18 and TRBJ2-1; 9 central bases correspond to TRBD1. The starting material was peripheral blood, obtained from a patient treated with radiotherapy plus ipilimumab. This sequence originates from a human donor with non-small cell lung cancer whose response to radiotherapy plus ipilimumab could not be evaluated. The CDR3 region has the sequence CASSPMDRGEQFF. The DNA sequence reads TGTGCCAGCTCACCAATGGACAGGGGTGAGCAGTTCTTC.